This is a list of T cell receptor beta chains from one sample in a study of T cells expressing NK-cell markers. Using the 5' RACE reads, TCRdb records one entry per CDR3 protein without DNA. This listing includes over 350,000 distinct CDR3 sequences. Material: blood T cells: a sorted CD56 or NKG2C T cell subset, CD4+ or CD8+ T cells, or bulk PBMC T cells (not recorded which). These receptors all stem from a woman in her fifties or sixties in good health. Each CDR3 is given with its conserved first and last residue. The order of the fields is J gene, V gene, CDR3 protein.

J gene: TRBJ2-1
V gene: TRBV27
CDR3 protein: CASGAISYNEQFF

J gene: TRBJ2-1
V gene: TRBV5-1
CDR3 protein: CASSHGTGAGNEQFF

J gene: TRBJ1-3
V gene: TRBV4-1
CDR3 protein: CASSQPDRDSGNTIYF

J gene: TRBJ2-6
V gene: TRBV12-3/TRBV12-4
CDR3 protein: CASSLKVGANVLTF

J gene: TRBJ2-1
V gene: TRBV5-1
CDR3 protein: CATQPGTRGADEQFF

J gene: TRBJ1-1
V gene: TRBV30
CDR3 protein: CAWSPDSSEAFF

J gene: TRBJ1-2
V gene: TRBV5-1
CDR3 protein: CASSIDRGQSYGYTF

J gene: TRBJ2-7
V gene: TRBV20-1
CDR3 protein: CSASGAGTYEQYF

J gene: TRBJ1-2
V gene: TRBV24-1
CDR3 protein: CATSEAGEPYGYTF

J gene: TRBJ2-1
V gene: TRBV5-1
CDR3 protein: CASSLLEGYNEQFF

J gene: TRBJ2-1
V gene: TRBV24-1
CDR3 protein: CATGLAGGGEQFF

J gene: TRBJ2-2
V gene: TRBV7-2
CDR3 protein: CASSLEQGRTGELFF

J gene: TRBJ2-1
V gene: TRBV2
CDR3 protein: CASSVGGGHNEQFF

J gene: TRBJ2-3
V gene: TRBV25-1
CDR3 protein: CASSEGGHGDTQYF

J gene: TRBJ2-1
V gene: TRBV9
CDR3 protein: CASSVWTGGSVNNEQFF

J gene: TRBJ2-7
V gene: TRBV11-1
CDR3 protein: CASPLGWRSAYEQYF

J gene: TRBJ2-1
V gene: TRBV20-1
CDR3 protein: CSAPGGGRAGYYNEQFF

J gene: TRBJ2-2
V gene: TRBV15
CDR3 protein: CATSREYRGSNTGELFF

J gene: TRBJ2-1
V gene: TRBV6-6
CDR3 protein: CASISVGAGGPNEQFF

J gene: TRBJ2-1
V gene: TRBV6-1
CDR3 protein: CASRGPASGGLRGYNEQFF

J gene: TRBJ2-1
V gene: TRBV20-1
CDR3 protein: CSAPPTSGTMRNEQFF

J gene: TRBJ2-5
V gene: TRBV7-2
CDR3 protein: CASSFPRETQYF

J gene: TRBJ2-1
V gene: TRBV5-1
CDR3 protein: CASSLRSGSPLGGNEQFF

J gene: TRBJ1-3
V gene: TRBV4-1
CDR3 protein: CASSPWTELAGNTIYF